This is a list of T cell receptor beta chains from one sample in a study of CD8 T cells in ankylosing spondylitis. TCRdb passed the 5' RACE reads through MiXCR, listing each CDR3 protein once. The sample has 270,000 or so distinct CDR3 sequences; about a sixth are singletons. Sequencing was done on a sample of blood, either unsorted or a sorted T cell fraction (not recorded which). These receptors were taken from a male donor with ankylosing spondylitis or in good health (not recorded which). CDR3s include the opening cysteine and the closing phenylalanine or tryptophan. The D gene is left open where the match is weak. The size field is filled for only some rows; it gives once, few, many or a size class.

clone size: many
V gene: TRBV29-1
J gene: TRBJ2-7
D gene: .
CDR3 protein: CSVEGKTGVSSYEQYF
CDR3 DNA: TGCAGCGTTGAAGGAAAGACGGGTGTTAGCTCCTACGAGCAGTACTTC

clone size: .
V gene: TRBV7-9
J gene: TRBJ1-6
D gene: .
CDR3 protein: CASSLGGRGHTSPLHF
CDR3 DNA: TGTGCCAGCAGCTTAGGGGGCCGCGGGCATACCTCACCCCTCCACTTT

clone size: .
V gene: TRBV7-9
J gene: TRBJ2-1
D gene: .
CDR3 protein: CASSFNHNEQFF
CDR3 DNA: TGTGCCAGCAGCTTCAACCACAATGAGCAGTTCTTC

clone size: few
V gene: TRBV29-1
J gene: TRBJ2-1
D gene: .
CDR3 protein: CSVDEGANNEQFF
CDR3 DNA: TGCAGCGTTGACGAGGGAGCGAACAATGAGCAGTTCTTC

clone size: .
V gene: TRBV6-5
J gene: TRBJ2-1
D gene: .
CDR3 protein: CASSYSGGRSYNEQFF
CDR3 DNA: TGTGCCAGCAGTTACTCCGGAGGGCGCTCCTACAATGAGCAGTTCTTC

clone size: few
V gene: TRBV27
J gene: TRBJ1-1
D gene: .
CDR3 protein: CASEVINDMNTEAFF
CDR3 DNA: TGTGCCAGCGAGGTTATTAACGATATGAACACTGAAGCTTTCTTT

clone size: few
V gene: TRBV6-5
J gene: TRBJ2-3
D gene: .
CDR3 protein: CASSYSRRGTQYF
CDR3 DNA: TGTGCCAGCAGTTACTCGAGAAGGGGCACGCAGTATTTT

clone size: .
V gene: TRBV27
J gene: TRBJ2-3
D gene: TRBD1
CDR3 protein: CASSVGTATDTQYF
CDR3 DNA: TGTGCCAGCAGTGTAGGGACAGCCACAGATACGCAGTATTTT

clone size: few
V gene: TRBV12-3/TRBV12-4
J gene: TRBJ2-5
D gene: .
CDR3 protein: CASSLRDQETQYF
CDR3 DNA: TGTGCCAGCAGTTTGCGGGACCAAGAGACCCAGTACTTC

clone size: few
V gene: TRBV4-3
J gene: TRBJ2-1
D gene: TRBD2
CDR3 protein: CASSQGEGNDEQFF
CDR3 DNA: TGCGCCAGCAGCCAAGGGGAGGGGAACGATGAGCAGTTCTTC

clone size: .
V gene: TRBV29-1
J gene: TRBJ2-1
D gene: TRBD2
CDR3 protein: CSVENPDGLAGIPNEQFF
CDR3 DNA: TGCAGCGTTGAAAACCCTGATGGACTAGCGGGAATACCAAATGAGCAGTTCTTC

clone size: few
V gene: TRBV20-1
J gene: TRBJ2-1
D gene: TRBD2
CDR3 protein: CSARDREVAYNEQFF
CDR3 DNA: TGCAGTGCTAGAGACCGGGAGGTTGCCTACAATGAGCAGTTCTTC

clone size: .
V gene: TRBV7-9
J gene: TRBJ2-5
D gene: TRBD2
CDR3 protein: CASSLRRVAGSQETQYF
CDR3 DNA: TGTGCCAGCAGTTTAAGAAGGGTAGCGGGGAGCCAAGAGACCCAGTACTTC

clone size: many
V gene: TRBV24-1
J gene: TRBJ2-1
D gene: .
CDR3 protein: CATSEGRSRFF
CDR3 DNA: TGTGCCACCAGTGAGGGGAGGAGCCGGTTCTTC

clone size: .
V gene: TRBV27
J gene: TRBJ2-7
D gene: .
CDR3 protein: CASSLFGDEQYF
CDR3 DNA: TGTGCCAGCAGTTTATTTGGGGACGAGCAGTACTTC

clone size: .
V gene: TRBV5-1
J gene: TRBJ2-3
D gene: TRBD2
CDR3 protein: CASSLPGLAGGYSADTQYF
CDR3 DNA: TGCGCCAGCAGCCTACCGGGACTAGCGGGAGGTTATAGTGCAGATACGCAGTATTTT

clone size: .
V gene: TRBV4-3
J gene: TRBJ2-1
D gene: .
CDR3 protein: CASSQRTTLEGPPYNEQFF
CDR3 DNA: TGCGCCAGCAGCCAAAGGACCACCCTAGAGGGGCCGCCCTACAATGAGCAGTTCTTC

clone size: few
V gene: TRBV15
J gene: TRBJ2-2
D gene: TRBD2
CDR3 protein: CATSRDGLAGGRTGELFF
CDR3 DNA: TGTGCCACCAGCCGGGATGGACTAGCGGGAGGACGTACCGGGGAGCTGTTTTTT

clone size: many
V gene: TRBV27
J gene: TRBJ2-1
D gene: TRBD2
CDR3 protein: CASSWTTSGRNEQFF
CDR3 DNA: TGTGCCAGCAGTTGGACGACTAGCGGGAGGAATGAGCAGTTCTTC

clone size: many
V gene: TRBV7-2
J gene: TRBJ2-1
D gene: .
CDR3 protein: CASSLGGGYNEQFF
CDR3 DNA: TGTGCCAGCAGTTTAGGTGGGGGGTACAATGAGCAGTTCTTC

clone size: few
V gene: TRBV27
J gene: TRBJ2-1
D gene: TRBD2
CDR3 protein: CASSSSSGSFYEQFF
CDR3 DNA: TGTGCCAGCAGCTCTTCTAGCGGGAGTTTCTATGAGCAGTTCTTC

clone size: .
V gene: TRBV7-9
J gene: TRBJ2-1
D gene: TRBD2
CDR3 protein: CASSARLARRDEQFF
CDR3 DNA: TGTGCCAGCAGCGCAAGACTAGCGAGGAGGGATGAGCAGTTCTTC

clone size: .
V gene: TRBV12-3/TRBV12-4
J gene: TRBJ2-2
D gene: .
CDR3 protein: CASSLMGFTGELFF
CDR3 DNA: TGTGCCAGCAGTTTAATGGGGTTTACCGGGGAGCTGTTTTTT

clone size: .
V gene: TRBV27
J gene: TRBJ2-7
D gene: .
CDR3 protein: CASSLSRASGSEQYF
CDR3 DNA: TGTGCCAGCAGTTTATCCCGGGCGAGCGGGTCCGAGCAGTACTTC

clone size: .
V gene: TRBV25-1
J gene: TRBJ2-1
D gene: TRBD2
CDR3 protein: CASSVTSGVYNEQFF
CDR3 DNA: TGTGCCAGCAGTGTAACTAGCGGGGTTTACAATGAGCAGTTCTTC

clone size: .
V gene: TRBV7-8
J gene: TRBJ2-1
D gene: TRBD2
CDR3 protein: CASSPRAGEYNEQFF
CDR3 DNA: TGTGCCAGCAGCCCCAGAGCGGGAGAGTACAATGAGCAGTTCTTC

clone size: few
V gene: TRBV5-6
J gene: TRBJ2-2
D gene: TRBD2
CDR3 protein: CASSLAASGRTGELFF
CDR3 DNA: TGTGCCAGCAGCTTGGCGGCTAGCGGGAGAACCGGGGAGCTGTTTTTT

clone size: many
V gene: TRBV5-1
J gene: TRBJ1-1
D gene: .
CDR3 protein: CASSLAGKGNTEAFF
CDR3 DNA: TGCGCCAGCAGCTTGGCGGGGAAAGGGAACACTGAAGCTTTCTTT

clone size: .
V gene: TRBV27
J gene: TRBJ2-1
D gene: .
CDR3 protein: CASSLALHNEQFF
CDR3 DNA: TGTGCCAGCAGTCTGGCCCTCCACAATGAGCAGTTCTTC

clone size: .
V gene: TRBV4-3
J gene: TRBJ2-1
D gene: TRBD2
CDR3 protein: CASSPVSGRVDNEQFF
CDR3 DNA: TGCGCCAGCAGCCCCGTTTCAGGGAGGGTCGACAATGAGCAGTTCTTC

clone size: few
V gene: TRBV10-3
J gene: TRBJ2-1
D gene: .
CDR3 protein: CAISGRQQGEQFF
CDR3 DNA: TGTGCCATCAGTGGCCGACAGCAAGGTGAGCAGTTCTTC

clone size: .
V gene: TRBV9
J gene: TRBJ2-1
D gene: TRBD2
CDR3 protein: CASSGLAGPSYNEQFF
CDR3 DNA: TGTGCCAGCAGCGGACTAGCGGGTCCCTCCTACAATGAGCAGTTCTTC

clone size: .
V gene: TRBV29-1
J gene: TRBJ2-1
D gene: .
CDR3 protein: CSVEGSRGEQFF
CDR3 DNA: TGCAGCGTTGAAGGGTCGAGGGGCGAGCAGTTCTTC

clone size: .
V gene: TRBV4-1
J gene: TRBJ2-5
D gene: .
CDR3 protein: CASSQDLDSSETQYF
CDR3 DNA: TGCGCCAGCAGCCAAGATTTGGACAGCTCAGAGACCCAGTACTTC

clone size: .
V gene: TRBV7-8
J gene: TRBJ2-2
D gene: TRBD2
CDR3 protein: CASSLVRLWREVQLAGELFF
CDR3 DNA: TGTGCCAGCAGCTTAGTAAGGCTTTGGCGGGAGGTTCAACTGGCCGGGGAGCTGTTTTTT

clone size: many
V gene: TRBV3-1
J gene: TRBJ2-5
D gene: TRBD2
CDR3 protein: CATCLVFTSGAQETQYF
CDR3 DNA: TGTGCCACCTGCCTCGTGTTCACTAGCGGGGCCCAAGAGACCCAGTACTTC

clone size: .
V gene: TRBV20-1
J gene: TRBJ2-3
D gene: TRBD2
CDR3 protein: CSARDRREGTDTQYF
CDR3 DNA: TGCAGTGCTAGAGATAGGCGGGAGGGGACGGATACGCAGTATTTT

clone size: .
V gene: TRBV3-1
J gene: TRBJ1-1
D gene: TRBD1
CDR3 protein: CASTKTGAATEAFF
CDR3 DNA: TGTGCCAGCACCAAGACAGGGGCGGCGACTGAAGCTTTCTTT

clone size: many
V gene: TRBV5-1
J gene: TRBJ2-3
D gene: .
CDR3 protein: CASGEFSGPSTDTQYF
CDR3 DNA: TGCGCCAGCGGAGAGTTCAGCGGTCCTTCCACAGATACGCAGTATTTT

clone size: few
V gene: TRBV3-1
J gene: TRBJ2-1
D gene: TRBD2
CDR3 protein: CASSQDERLADYNEQFF
CDR3 DNA: TGTGCCAGCAGCCAAGATGAGCGGCTAGCGGACTACAATGAGCAGTTCTTC

clone size: many
V gene: TRBV20-1
J gene: TRBJ1-5
D gene: .
CDR3 protein: CSARPLGQESRPQHF
CDR3 DNA: TGCAGTGCTAGACCCCTTGGACAAGAATCCCGGCCCCAGCATTTT

clone size: many
V gene: TRBV29-1
J gene: TRBJ2-2
D gene: .
CDR3 protein: CSVEDLYGPNTGELFF
CDR3 DNA: TGCAGCGTTGAAGATCTATATGGCCCGAACACCGGGGAGCTGTTTTTT